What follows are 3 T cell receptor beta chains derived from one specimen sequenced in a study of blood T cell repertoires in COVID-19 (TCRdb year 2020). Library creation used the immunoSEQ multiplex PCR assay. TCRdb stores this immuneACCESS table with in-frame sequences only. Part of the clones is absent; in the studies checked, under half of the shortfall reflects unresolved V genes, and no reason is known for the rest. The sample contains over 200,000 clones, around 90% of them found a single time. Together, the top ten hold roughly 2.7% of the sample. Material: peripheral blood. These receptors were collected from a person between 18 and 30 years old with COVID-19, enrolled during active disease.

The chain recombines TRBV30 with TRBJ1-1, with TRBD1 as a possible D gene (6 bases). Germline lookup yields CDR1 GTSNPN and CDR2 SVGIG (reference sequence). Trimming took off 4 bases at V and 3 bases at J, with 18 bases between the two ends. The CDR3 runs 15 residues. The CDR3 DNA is TGTGCCTGGACGAGGGCCAGGGGACCTTACACTGAAGCTTTCTTT. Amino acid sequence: CAWTRARGPYTEAFF.

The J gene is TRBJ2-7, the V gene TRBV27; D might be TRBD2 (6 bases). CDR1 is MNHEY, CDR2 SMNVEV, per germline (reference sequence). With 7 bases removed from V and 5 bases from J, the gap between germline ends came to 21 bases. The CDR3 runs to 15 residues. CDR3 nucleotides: TGTGCCAGCACTTTTGCGGCTAGCGCCCTTGACGAGCAGTACTTC. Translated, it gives CASTFAASALDEQYF.

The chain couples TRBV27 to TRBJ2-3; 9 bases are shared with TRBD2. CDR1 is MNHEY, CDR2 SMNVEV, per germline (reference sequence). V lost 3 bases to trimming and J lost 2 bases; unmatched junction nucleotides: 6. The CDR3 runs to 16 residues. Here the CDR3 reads CASSFASGTLTDTQYF. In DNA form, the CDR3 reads TGTGCCAGCAGTTTCGCTAGCGGGACCCTCACAGATACGCAGTATTTT.